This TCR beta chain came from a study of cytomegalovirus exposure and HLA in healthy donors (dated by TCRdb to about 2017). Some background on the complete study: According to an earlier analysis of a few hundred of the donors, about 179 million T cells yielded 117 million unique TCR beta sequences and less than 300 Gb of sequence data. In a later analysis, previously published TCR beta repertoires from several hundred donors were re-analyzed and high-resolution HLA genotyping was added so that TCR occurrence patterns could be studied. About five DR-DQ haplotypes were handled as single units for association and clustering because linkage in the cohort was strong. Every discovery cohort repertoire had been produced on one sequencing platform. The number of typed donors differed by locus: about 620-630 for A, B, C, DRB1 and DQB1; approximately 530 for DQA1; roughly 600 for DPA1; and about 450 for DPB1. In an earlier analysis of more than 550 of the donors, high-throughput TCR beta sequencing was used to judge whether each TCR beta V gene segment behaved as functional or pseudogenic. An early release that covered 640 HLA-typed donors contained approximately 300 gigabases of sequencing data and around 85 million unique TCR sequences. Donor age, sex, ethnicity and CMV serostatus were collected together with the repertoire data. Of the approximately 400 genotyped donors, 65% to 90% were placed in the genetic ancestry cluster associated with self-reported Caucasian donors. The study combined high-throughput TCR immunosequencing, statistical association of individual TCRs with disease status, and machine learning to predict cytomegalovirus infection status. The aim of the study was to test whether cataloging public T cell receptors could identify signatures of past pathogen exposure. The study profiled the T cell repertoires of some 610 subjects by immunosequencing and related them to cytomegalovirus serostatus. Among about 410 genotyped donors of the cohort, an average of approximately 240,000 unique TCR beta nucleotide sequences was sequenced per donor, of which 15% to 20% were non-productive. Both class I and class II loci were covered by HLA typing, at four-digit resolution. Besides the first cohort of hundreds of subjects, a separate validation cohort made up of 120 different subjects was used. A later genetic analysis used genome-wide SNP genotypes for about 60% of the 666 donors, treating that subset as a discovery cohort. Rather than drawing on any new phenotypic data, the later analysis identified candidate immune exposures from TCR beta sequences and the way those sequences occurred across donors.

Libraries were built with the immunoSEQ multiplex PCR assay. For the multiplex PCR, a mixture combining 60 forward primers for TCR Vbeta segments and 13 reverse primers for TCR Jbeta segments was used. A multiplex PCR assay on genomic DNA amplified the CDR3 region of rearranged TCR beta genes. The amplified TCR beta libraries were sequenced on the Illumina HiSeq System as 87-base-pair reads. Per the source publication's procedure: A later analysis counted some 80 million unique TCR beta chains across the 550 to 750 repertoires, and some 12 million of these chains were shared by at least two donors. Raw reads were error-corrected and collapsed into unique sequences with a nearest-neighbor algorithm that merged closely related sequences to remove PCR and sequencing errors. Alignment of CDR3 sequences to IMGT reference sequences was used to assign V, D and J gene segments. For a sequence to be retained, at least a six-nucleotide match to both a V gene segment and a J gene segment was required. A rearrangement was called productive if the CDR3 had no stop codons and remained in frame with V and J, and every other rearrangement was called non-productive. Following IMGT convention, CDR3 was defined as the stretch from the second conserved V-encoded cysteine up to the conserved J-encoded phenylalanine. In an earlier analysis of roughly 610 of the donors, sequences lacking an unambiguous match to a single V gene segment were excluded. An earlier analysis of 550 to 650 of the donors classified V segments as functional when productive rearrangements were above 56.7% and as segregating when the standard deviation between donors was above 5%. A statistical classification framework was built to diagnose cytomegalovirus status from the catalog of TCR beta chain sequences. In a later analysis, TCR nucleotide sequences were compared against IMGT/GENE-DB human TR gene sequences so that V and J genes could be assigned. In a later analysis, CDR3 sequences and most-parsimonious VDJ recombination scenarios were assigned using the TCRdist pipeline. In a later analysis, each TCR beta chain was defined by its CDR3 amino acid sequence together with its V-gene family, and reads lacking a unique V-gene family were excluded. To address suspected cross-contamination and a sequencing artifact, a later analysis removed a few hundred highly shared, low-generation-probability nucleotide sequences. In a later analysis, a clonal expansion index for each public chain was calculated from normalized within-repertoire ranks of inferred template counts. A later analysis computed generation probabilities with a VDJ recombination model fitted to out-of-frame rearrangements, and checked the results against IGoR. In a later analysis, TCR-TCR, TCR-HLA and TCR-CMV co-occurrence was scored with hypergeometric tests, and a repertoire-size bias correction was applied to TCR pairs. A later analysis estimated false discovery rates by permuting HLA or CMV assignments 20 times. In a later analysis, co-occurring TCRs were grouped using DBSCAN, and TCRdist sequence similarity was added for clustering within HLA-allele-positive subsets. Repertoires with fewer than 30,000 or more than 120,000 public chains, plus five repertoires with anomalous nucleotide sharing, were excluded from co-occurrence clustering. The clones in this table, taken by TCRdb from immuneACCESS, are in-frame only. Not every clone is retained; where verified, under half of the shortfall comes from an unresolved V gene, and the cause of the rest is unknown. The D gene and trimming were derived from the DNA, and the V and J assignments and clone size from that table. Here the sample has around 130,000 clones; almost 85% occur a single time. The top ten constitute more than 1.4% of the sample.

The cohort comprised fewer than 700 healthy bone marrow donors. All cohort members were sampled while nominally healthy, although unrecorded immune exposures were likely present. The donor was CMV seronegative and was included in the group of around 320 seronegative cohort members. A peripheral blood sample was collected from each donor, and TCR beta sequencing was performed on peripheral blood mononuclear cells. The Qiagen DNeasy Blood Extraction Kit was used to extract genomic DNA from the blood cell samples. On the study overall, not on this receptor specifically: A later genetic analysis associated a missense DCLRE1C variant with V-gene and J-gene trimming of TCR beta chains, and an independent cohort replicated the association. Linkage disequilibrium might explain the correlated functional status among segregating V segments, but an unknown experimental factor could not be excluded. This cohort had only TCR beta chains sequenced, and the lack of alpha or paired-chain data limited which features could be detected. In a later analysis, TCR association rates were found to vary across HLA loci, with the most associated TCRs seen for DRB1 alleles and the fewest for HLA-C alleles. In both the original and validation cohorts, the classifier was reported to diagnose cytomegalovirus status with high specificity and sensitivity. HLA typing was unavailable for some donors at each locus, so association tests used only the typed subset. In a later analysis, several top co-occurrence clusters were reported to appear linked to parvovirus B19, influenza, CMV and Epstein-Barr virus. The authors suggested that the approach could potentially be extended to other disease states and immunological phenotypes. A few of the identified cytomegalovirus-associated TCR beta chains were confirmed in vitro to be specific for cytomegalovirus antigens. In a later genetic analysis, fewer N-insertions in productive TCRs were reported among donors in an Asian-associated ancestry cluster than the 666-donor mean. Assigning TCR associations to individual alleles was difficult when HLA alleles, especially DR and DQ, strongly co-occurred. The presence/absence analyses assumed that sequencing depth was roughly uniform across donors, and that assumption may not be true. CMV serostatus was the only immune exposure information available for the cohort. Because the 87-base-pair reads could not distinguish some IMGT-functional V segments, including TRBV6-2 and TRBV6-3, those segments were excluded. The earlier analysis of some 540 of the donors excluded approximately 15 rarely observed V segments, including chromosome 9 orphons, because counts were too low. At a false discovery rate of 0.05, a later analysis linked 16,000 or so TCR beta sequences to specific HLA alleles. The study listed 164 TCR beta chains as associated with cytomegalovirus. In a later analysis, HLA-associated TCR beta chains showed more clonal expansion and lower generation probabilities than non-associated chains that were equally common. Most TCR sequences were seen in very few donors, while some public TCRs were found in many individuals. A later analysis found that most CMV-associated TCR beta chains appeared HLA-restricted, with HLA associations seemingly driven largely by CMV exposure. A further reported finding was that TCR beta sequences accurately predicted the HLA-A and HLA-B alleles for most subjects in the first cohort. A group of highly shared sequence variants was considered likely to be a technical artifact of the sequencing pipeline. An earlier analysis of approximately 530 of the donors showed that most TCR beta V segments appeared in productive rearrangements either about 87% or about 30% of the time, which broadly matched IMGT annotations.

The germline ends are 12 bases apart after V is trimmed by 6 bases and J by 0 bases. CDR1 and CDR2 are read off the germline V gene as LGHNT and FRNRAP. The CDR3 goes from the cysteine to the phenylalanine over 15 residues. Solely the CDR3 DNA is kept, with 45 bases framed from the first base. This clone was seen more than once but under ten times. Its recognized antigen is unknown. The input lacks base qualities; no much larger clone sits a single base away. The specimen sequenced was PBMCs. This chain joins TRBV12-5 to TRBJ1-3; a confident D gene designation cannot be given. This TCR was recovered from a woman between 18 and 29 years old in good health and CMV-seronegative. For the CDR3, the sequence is CASGQDWSSGNTIYF. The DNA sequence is TGTGCTAGTGGCCAAGACTGGAGCTCTGGAAACACCATATATTTT.